This T cell receptor (beta chain) came from a study of T cell repertoires in cytomegalovirus infection. This clonotype was seen at least ten times. Germline values: CDR1 SNHLY, CDR2 FYNNEI. This CDR3 has 17 residues. The junction had 14 bases not matched to a gene; V was cut back by 3 bases and J by 4 bases. One entry per CDR3 protein results from TCRdb running MiXCR on the reads. The profile shows under 200,000 distinct CDR3 sequences, 8% to 10% of them singletons. Input material: PBMCs. This TCR derives from a human donor in good health (CMV status not recorded). Some clones in this sample may be carry-over from other donors' samples. This chain links TRBV2 with TRBJ1-2; 7 bases are shared with TRBD1. CDR3: CASSERDSLTGGYGYTF. The DNA of the CDR3 is TGTGCCAGCAGTGAGAGGGACAGTCTAACAGGAGGCTATGGCTACACCTTC.